A selection of T cell receptor beta chains follows, all from one sample in a study of shared clonotypes between healthy human individuals. Libraries were prepared by immunoSEQ multiplex PCR; TCRdb keeps only in-frame clonotypes and omits some of them. Among roughly 2.5 million clones, roughly 92% were seen once, and the ten largest hold 0.14%. Sequencing input: naive CD4+ T cells sorted from blood. All receptors derive from a man between 18 and 35 years old in good health. CDR3s include the opening cysteine and the closing phenylalanine or tryptophan. Each record gives: V gene, CDR3 length, J gene, D gene, clone size, CDR3 protein, CDR3 DNA. A D gene is named only where the DNA matches it firmly. Expanded clones get a size class; other rows say once, few or many, or leave the size out.

TRBV9	16	TRBJ2-1	TRBD2	-	CASSGLRGGSYNEQFF	TGTGCCAGCAGCGGCCTGCGGGGGGGCTCCTACAATGAGCAGTTCTTC
TRBV2	16	TRBJ1-1	-	-	CASHGGGQKMNTEAFF	TGTGCCAGCCACGGGGGGGGCCAGAAAATGAACACTGAAGCTTTCTTT
TRBV30	12	TRBJ2-1	-	-	CAWGGTRNEQFF	TGTGCCTGGGGCGGCACTAGGAATGAGCAGTTCTTC
TRBV30	12	TRBJ1-2	TRBD1	-	CAWSRQGDGYTF	TGTGCCTGGAGTCGACAGGGGGATGGCTACACCTTC
TRBV2	14	TRBJ2-5	-	-	CASSGTDLQETQYF	TGTGCCAGCAGTGGGACAGATTTACAAGAGACCCAGTACTTC
TRBV28	18	TRBJ2-2	TRBD2	-	CASSPLLLAGGGTGELFF	TGTGCCAGCAGTCCCCTCCTGCTAGCGGGGGGGGGCACCGGGGAGCTGTTTTTT
TRBV9	15	TRBJ2-3	TRBD1	-	CASSPGTGRPDTQYF	TGTGCCAGCAGCCCCGGGACAGGGCGGCCAGATACGCAGTATTTT
TRBV18	14	TRBJ2-5	TRBD1	once	CASSRTGAEETQYF	TGTGCCAGCTCAAGGACAGGGGCGGAGGAGACCCAGTACTTC
TRBV7-3	15	TRBJ2-3	TRBD1	-	CASSLDRVSTDTQYF	TGTGCCAGCAGCTTAGACAGGGTTAGCACAGATACGCAGTATTTT
TRBV28	14	TRBJ2-7	TRBD2	-	CASTRGGTPYEQYF	TGTGCCAGCACCCGGGGAGGGACGCCCTACGAGCAGTACTTC
TRBV5-6	17	TRBJ2-5	TRBD2	-	CASSLLLAGGRSETQYF	TGTGCCAGCAGCTTGCTACTAGCGGGAGGGCGATCGGAGACCCAGTACTTC
TRBV2	14	TRBJ1-6	TRBD1	-	CASTETGDNSPLHF	TGTGCCAGCACCGAGACAGGGGATAATTCACCCCTCCACTTT
TRBV5-6	16	TRBJ1-2	-	-	CASSLGRRLTYYGYTF	TGTGCCAGCAGCTTGGGCCGCCGACTGACCTATTATGGCTACACCTTC
TRBV7-9	12	TRBJ2-5	-	-	CASSPRGETQYF	TGTGCCAGCAGCCCTAGAGGAGAGACCCAGTACTTC
TRBV28	15	TRBJ2-1	-	-	CASHLAVNSYNEQFF	TGTGCCAGCCACTTAGCAGTTAACTCCTACAATGAGCAGTTCTTC
TRBV6-5	16	TRBJ2-2	TRBD2	-	CASSYGLADHTGELFF	TGTGCCAGCAGTTATGGACTAGCGGACCACACCGGGGAGCTGTTTTTT
TRBV20-1	11	TRBJ1-2	-	-	CSAGGAFGYTF	TGCAGTGCCGGAGGGGCTTTTGGCTACACCTTC
TRBV28	13	TRBJ1-1	-	-	CASSLLTGSEAFF	TGTGCCAGCAGTTTATTAACGGGCAGTGAAGCTTTCTTT
TRBV11-1	15	TRBJ2-3	-	-	CASSLVPGSADTQYF	TGTGCCAGCAGCTTAGTCCCAGGGAGCGCAGATACGCAGTATTTT
TRBV7-8	14	TRBJ2-7	-	-	CASSRAVGGYEQYF	TGTGCCAGCAGCAGGGCGGTCGGAGGTTACGAGCAGTACTTC
TRBV5-1	15	TRBJ2-5	TRBD1	-	CASSYGQGAFETQYF	TGCGCCAGCAGCTACGGACAGGGGGCGTTTGAGACCCAGTACTTC
TRBV1	15	TRBJ2-1	-	-	CTSSPPRTGKNEQFF	TGCACCAGCAGCCCGCCTAGGACAGGGAAGAATGAGCAGTTCTTC
TRBV7-6	15	TRBJ1-4	-	-	CASSLGTDNNEKLFF	TGTGCCAGCAGCTTAGGAACTGATAATAATGAAAAACTGTTTTTT
TRBV9	15	TRBJ2-7	TRBD1	-	CASSVAGTDSYEQYF	TGTGCCAGCAGCGTCGCCGGGACAGACTCCTACGAGCAGTACTTC